The clone carrying this TCR beta chain has ten or more counts. Unique molecular identifiers featured in how the TCRbeta library was prepared. Each CDR3 protein is one row after TCRdb ran MiXCR on the PCR reads. The repertoire has over 450,000 distinct CDR3 sequences, over 9.5% of them found once; the top ten carry just over 2%. These data belong to a study of T-cell reconstitution after alpha-beta-depleted transplantation in children. After removal of 7 bases from V and 4 bases from J, the junction contained 5 bases not matched to a gene. Germline assignment: CDR1 MNHNS and CDR2 SASEGT. The CDR3 has 14 amino acids.

V and J are TRBV6-1 and TRBJ2-7; 12 nucleotides match TRBD2. Sequenced here: PBMCs, sampled before TCRalphabeta/CD19-depleted stem cell transplant. The receptor was derived from a child under 10 years old with inherited bone marrow failure, due to receive a stem cell transplant. The CDR3 nucleotides read TGTGCCAGCAACCCGGGACTAGCGGGTTACGAGCAGTACTTC. Its protein is CASNPGLAGYEQYF.